This T cell receptor beta chain comes out of a study of cytomegalovirus exposure and HLA in healthy donors. Study-wide findings and caveats: The authors later found HLA-associated TCR beta chains more clonally expanded than equally common others.

Use of 60 Vbeta and 13 Jbeta primers characterized the PCR. Libraries were prepared by immunoSEQ multiplex PCR; TCRdb keeps only in-frame clonotypes and omits some of them. The profile shows roughly 100,000 clones, 60% to 85% of them singletons. Details on this clone: As yet, its antigen is unknown.

Germline lookup yields CDR1 MDHEN and CDR2 SYDVKM. There are 15 residues in the CDR3. The trim removed 5 bases at V and 4 bases at J, leaving 6 bases unmatched. J is TRBJ1-4 and V is TRBV28; TRBD1 matches 8 bases. The TCR was taken from a woman aged 40 to 50 in good health and CMV-seropositive. The material sequenced was PBMCs. DNA for the CDR3: TGTGCCAGCAGTGAACAGGGGGACATTAATGAAAAACTGTTTTTT. The encoded protein is CASSEQGDINEKLFF.